The present entry profiles one T cell receptor (beta chain) with its context. Produced via immunoSEQ multiplex PCR; TCRdb's table is partial and in-frame only. The repertoire holds roughly 220,000 clones, with 90% as singletons. CDR1 LNHDA and CDR2 SQIVND come from the germline V gene (reference sequence). The CDR3 has 15 amino acids. The J segment lost 9 bases and the V segment lost 8 bases, leaving 9 bases of the junction unmatched. The entry originates in a study of blood T cell repertoires in COVID-19. The gene calls are TRBV19 and TRBJ1-6; 11 bases are shared with TRBD1. The specimen was PBMCs or T cells enriched from blood (not recorded which). The TCR was taken from a man under 40 who had been exposed to COVID-19. This CDR3 reads CASAFRDRGTSPLHF. Written as DNA, the CDR3 is TGTGCCAGTGCATTCCGGGACAGGGGGACTTCACCCCTCCACTTT.